The clone carrying this T cell receptor (beta chain) was counted once. Sequenced by immunoSEQ multiplex PCR; TCRdb stores in-frame clones only, minus some. The table includes approximately 150,000 clones, 75% to 95% detected once. Germline V gene data show CDR1 as MGHDK and CDR2 as SYGVNS. The CDR3 covers 14 residues. Trimming removed 1 base from V and 5 bases from J, with 8 bases in between. This sample was included in a study of control samples from healthy donors and cancer patients. The chain couples TRBV25-1 to TRBJ2-2; D remains ambiguous. The sample comprised blood. This TCR came from a young man in good health. This chain's CDR3 is CASSEFKGTGELFF. The DNA for the CDR3 is TGTGCCAGCAGTGAATTTAAGGGAACCGGGGAGCTGTTTTTT.